This T cell receptor (beta chain) is from a study of T-cell reconstitution after alpha-beta-depleted transplantation in children (dated by TCRdb to 2016 to 2017). A note on the overall study: Using TCR repertoire profiling, the study quantitatively followed how T-cell immune reconstitution unfolded in children after TCRalphabeta/CD19-depleted allogeneic hematopoietic cell transplantation.

A note on this clonotype: Its antigen remains undetermined. Base qualities are missing; no much larger clone stands one base away.

The CDR3 covers 15 residues, taking in both the cysteine and the phenylalanine. Only CDR3 DNA is held: 45 bases, read in frame from base 1. According to the germline V gene, CDR1 reads SGHRS and CDR2 reads YFSETQ. Compared with germline, V lacks 4 bases and J lacks 5 bases; bases without a gene match: 11. The library was produced with PCR. Sequenced on an Illumina HiSeq 2500. TCR library preparation used molecular barcoding, with unique molecular identifiers applied to normalize quantification of the TCRbeta repertoire. The raw public reads went through TCRdb reprocessing: fastp at Q25, MiXCR clone calling, in-frame beta chains kept. For every CDR3 protein sequence, its rows merge into one entry that carries the most common genes and DNA. The sample profile shows 400,000 to 500,000 distinct CDR3 sequences; 9.5% to 13% of them were found once. Together, the top ten hold roughly 6% of the sample.

The V and J genes are TRBV5-1 and TRBJ2-7; a stretch of 8 junction bases matches TRBD1. Sample: PBMCs from the stem cell graft donor, taken from the stem cell graft. The receptor comes from a human donor who donated a stem cell graft to a child with acute myeloid leukemia. CDR3 reads: CASSPQGQGAHEQYF. The DNA sequence reads TGCGCCAGCAGCCCCCAAGGTCAGGGGGCCCACGAGCAGTACTTC.